Listed below are T cell receptor beta chains from one sample, sequenced in a study of PD-L1 blockade in urothelial cancer. Sequenced by immunoSEQ multiplex PCR; TCRdb stores in-frame clones only, minus some. The sample shows 68,000 or so clones, around 81% of them seen only once. Sequenced here: PBMCs, sampled around atezolizumab (anti-PD-L1) treatment. The receptors were sampled from a man in his 70s with urothelial cancer. CDR3s include the opening cysteine and the closing phenylalanine or tryptophan. A D gene is named only where the DNA matches it firmly. Where a row states a size, it is once, few, many or the class of an expanded clone; other rows omit it.

TRBJ2-7 TRBD2 . TRBV12-5 CASGRAGGSYEQYF TGTGCTAGTGGGAGGGCGGGGGGTTCCTACGAGCAGTACTTC
TRBJ2-7 . . TRBV7-2 CASSSQQSNEQYF TGTGCCAGCAGCTCCCAACAGAGTAACGAGCAGTACTTC
TRBJ2-7 TRBD1 . TRBV13 CASSLAGTGGHEQYF TGTGCCAGCAGCTTAGCCGGGACAGGGGGCCACGAGCAGTACTTC
TRBJ2-7 . . TRBV5-1 CASSPYSGEGGSEQYF TGCGCCAGCAGCCCGTACTCGGGGGAAGGGGGCTCCGAGCAGTACTTC
TRBJ2-2 TRBD1 few TRBV7-3 CASSPGTGLSGELFF TGTGCCAGCAGTCCCGGGACAGGGTTGTCCGGGGAGCTGTTTTTT
TRBJ2-2 TRBD2 . TRBV5-1 CASSPGTSGGLFGDTGELFF TGCGCCAGCAGCCCGGGGACTAGCGGGGGTTTGTTCGGGGACACCGGGGAGCTGTTTTTT
TRBJ2-1 TRBD2 . TRBV7-2 CASSRRPGGDNEQFF TGTGCCAGCAGTAGGCGGCCGGGAGGGGACAATGAGCAGTTCTTC
TRBJ1-1 . few TRBV30 CAWSVPGLEAFF TGTGCCTGGAGTGTGCCAGGGCTTGAAGCTTTCTTT
TRBJ2-7 . . TRBV6-1 CASRRQSYEQYF TGTGCCAGCAGGAGACAGTCCTACGAGCAGTACTTC
TRBJ2-5 . . TRBV5-4 CASSLATGGRETQYF TGTGCCAGCAGCTTGGCCACAGGCGGTCGGGAGACCCAGTACTTC
TRBJ1-1 . . TRBV6-6 CASSYSTGGVTEAFF TGTGCCAGCAGTTACTCGACCGGCGGAGTGACTGAAGCTTTCTTT
TRBJ2-5 . . TRBV27 CASSLTGSQETQYF TGTGCCAGCAGTTTGACAGGTAGCCAAGAGACCCAGTACTTC
TRBJ2-7 . . TRBV19 CASSPSGHRGTYEQYF TGTGCCAGTAGTCCCTCGGGCCACCGGGGGACCTACGAGCAGTACTTC
TRBJ2-1 . few TRBV18 CASSPQGVAGEQFF TGTGCCAGCTCACCCCAAGGGGTTGCAGGTGAGCAGTTCTTC
TRBJ2-1 . . TRBV2 CASEQGGVGNEQFF TGTGCCAGCGAGCAAGGGGGTGTGGGCAATGAGCAGTTCTTC
TRBJ2-1 TRBD2 . TRBV7-2 CASTPGLAGGEQFF TGTGCCAGCACCCCAGGACTAGCGGGAGGTGAGCAGTTCTTC
TRBJ2-1 . . TRBV6-5 CASSTDNSSYNEQFF TGTGCCAGCAGCACCGATAATAGCTCCTACAATGAGCAGTTCTTC
TRBJ2-7 TRBD2 . TRBV11-2 CASSYESGTSVYEQYF TGTGCCAGCAGCTACGAATCCGGGACTAGCGTCTACGAGCAGTACTTC
TRBJ1-1 TRBD1 . TRBV11-3 CASSSDRGGPDTEAFF TGTGCCAGCAGCTCGGACAGGGGTGGGCCGGACACTGAAGCTTTCTTT
TRBJ2-2 TRBD2 . TRBV4-2 CASSLGGGDTGELFF TGTGCCAGCAGCCTCGGGGGGGGCGACACCGGGGAGCTGTTTTTT
TRBJ2-5 . . TRBV7-9 CASSLDRASQETQYF TGTGCCAGCAGCTTAGACAGGGCCTCCCAAGAGACCCAGTACTTC
TRBJ2-3 . . TRBV10-3 CAISEQGEGTQYF TGTGCCATCAGTGAGCAGGGCGAAGGGACGCAGTATTTT
TRBJ2-7 . few TRBV2 CASSDRVGTYEQYF TGTGCCAGCAGTGATAGGGTCGGGACCTACGAGCAGTACTTC
TRBJ2-5 TRBD2 . TRBV5-1 CASSSGLAGARPQETQYF TGCGCCAGCAGCTCGGGACTAGCGGGAGCCCGGCCCCAAGAGACCCAGTACTTC
TRBJ2-1 TRBD2 once TRBV5-1 CASSLSLAGGPGSYNEQFF TGCGCCAGCAGCTTGAGTCTAGCGGGAGGGCCCGGCTCCTACAATGAGCAGTTCTTC
TRBJ1-2 TRBD1 . TRBV19 CASGGTGGFRRDGYTF TGTGCCAGTGGGGGGACAGGGGGCTTTAGGAGAGATGGCTACACCTTC
TRBJ2-5 TRBD1 . TRBV5-1 CASSSSDRQQETQYF TGCGCCAGCAGCTCCTCGGACAGGCAACAAGAGACCCAGTACTTC
TRBJ2-5 . . TRBV12-5 CASGPPGETQYF TGTGCTAGTGGCCCGCCCGGGGAGACCCAGTACTTC
TRBJ2-2 . . TRBV5-1 CASSFDSRTRDGELFF TGCGCCAGCAGCTTTGATAGTCGGACGAGGGACGGGGAGCTGTTTTTT
TRBJ2-3 TRBD2 . TRBV19 CASRKTSGSVDTQYF TGTGCCAGTAGGAAGACTAGCGGGAGCGTAGATACGCAGTATTTT
TRBJ1-4 TRBD1 . TRBV27 CASRRQGAEGEKLFF TGTGCCAGCAGGCGACAGGGGGCTGAGGGTGAAAAACTGTTTTTT
TRBJ1-5 TRBD1 . TRBV5-4 CASSLQGRNQPQHF TGTGCCAGCAGCTTACAGGGGCGGAATCAGCCCCAGCATTTT
TRBJ2-1 TRBD1 few TRBV11-3 CASSLRTGGAGNEQFF TGTGCCAGCAGCCTAAGGACAGGGGGCGCGGGTAATGAGCAGTTCTTC
TRBJ2-5 TRBD2 . TRBV19 CASSGGARGTQYF TGTGCCAGCTCGGGGGGGGCGAGGGGGACCCAGTACTTC
TRBJ2-1 . . TRBV6-5 CASSYSRQYTYNEQFF TGTGCCAGCAGTTACTCTCGACAGTACACCTACAATGAGCAGTTCTTC
TRBJ2-5 . . TRBV5-1 CASSSLVQETQYF TGCGCCAGCAGCTCTCTAGTCCAAGAGACCCAGTACTTC
TRBJ1-1 . . TRBV4-1 CASSQPDTLGTEAFF TGCGCCAGCAGCCAACCGGACACATTGGGGACTGAAGCTTTCTTT
TRBJ2-7 . once TRBV2 CASSEWRGEQYF TGTGCCAGCAGTGAATGGCGGGGCGAGCAGTACTTC
TRBJ2-7 . . TRBV18 CASSKGGKYEQYF TGTGCCAGCTCCAAGGGGGGGAAATACGAGCAGTACTTC
TRBJ2-7 TRBD2 . TRBV6-1 CASAAAGERQYF TGTGCCAGCGCGGCAGCGGGAGAAAGGCAGTACTTC
TRBJ2-2 . . TRBV30 CAWSMQAATGELFF TGTGCCTGGAGTATGCAGGCAGCCACCGGGGAGCTGTTTTTT
TRBJ1-1 . once TRBV6-6 CASSEGGTEAFF TGTGCCAGCAGTGAGGGTGGGACTGAAGCTTTCTTT
TRBJ2-3 . . TRBV5-1 CASELSGGDTDTQYF TGCGCCAGCGAACTATCTGGAGGGGATACAGATACGCAGTATTTT
TRBJ2-2 TRBD2 once TRBV5-4 CASSGGLAGFTGELFF TGTGCCAGCAGCGGAGGACTAGCGGGATTCACCGGGGAGCTGTTTTTT
TRBJ1-4 TRBD1 . TRBV5-1 CASSPGTGEEEKLFF TGCGCCAGCAGCCCAGGGACAGGGGAGGAGGAAAAACTGTTTTTT
TRBJ2-2 TRBD1 few TRBV6-5 CASRARGLNTGELFF TGTGCCAGCAGAGCCAGGGGGCTTAACACCGGGGAGCTGTTTTTT
TRBJ2-5 . . TRBV4-3 CASSQDAAGRGETQYF TGCGCCAGCAGCCAAGATGCGGCGGGGAGGGGGGAGACCCAGTACTTC
TRBJ2-1 . few TRBV7-2 CASSLAAQGLRNEQFF TGTGCCAGCAGCTTAGCGGCACAGGGCTTGAGGAATGAGCAGTTCTTC
TRBJ1-1 . . TRBV2 CASSVGGAGANTEAFF TGTGCCAGCAGTGTTGGGGGGGCGGGTGCGAACACTGAAGCTTTCTTT
TRBJ1-3 . . TRBV27 CASSLQGTGNTIYF TGTGCCAGCAGTTTACAGGGTACCGGAAACACCATATATTTT
TRBJ2-7 . . TRBV19 CASMRDSNSYEQYF TGTGCCAGTATGAGAGACTCAAACTCCTACGAGCAGTACTTC
TRBJ2-1 . . TRBV6-5 CASRSPRETDNEQFF TGTGCCAGCAGATCCCCTAGGGAGACTGACAATGAGCAGTTCTTC